Following are 25 T cell receptor beta chains from one sample sequenced in a study of OX40 agonist ivuxolimab in advanced cancers. The library was generated by the immunoSEQ multiplex PCR assay. TCRdb holds this immuneACCESS table with in-frame rearrangements only. Some clones are missing; in checked studies, unresolved V genes explain under half, and the rest has no known cause. The sample table shows about 49,000 clones, and 85% are seen once. Around 21% of the sample belongs to the ten largest clones. The sample consisted of CD4+ or CD8+ T cells sorted from blood, taken in a trial of the OX40 agonist ivuxolimab. These receptors were collected from an adult with an advanced solid tumor such as melanoma, head and neck, liver or kidney cancer.

The genes are TRBV9 and TRBJ1-1; D possibly corresponds to TRBD1 (5 bases). The CDR3 spans 14 residues. Trimming pared 3 bases from V and 2 bases from J, leaving 11 bases between. From germline, CDR1 is SGDLS and CDR2 YYNGEE. The CDR3 DNA reads as TGTGCCAGCAGCGCCCGACAGCACAACACTGAAGCTTTCTTT. Encoded protein: CASSARQHNTEAFF.

This clone was observed a handful of times. The V and J genes are TRBV5-4 and TRBJ1-1, with D unclear. Trimming pared 0 bases from V and 4 bases from J, leaving 7 bases between. The CDR3 totals 13 residues. CDR1 SGHNT and CDR2 YYREEE come from the germline V gene (reference sequence). DNA for the CDR3: TGTGCCAGCAGCTTGGGCCTAGGCACTGAAGCTTTCTTT. Translation: CASSLGLGTEAFF.

In its sample, this clone was seen once. The V call is TRBV7-2, the J call TRBJ1-5; TRBD1 aligns across 8 bases. The junction had 7 bases not matched to a gene; V was cut back by 6 bases and J by 6 bases. The CDR3 consists of 14 residues. Germline V gene data show CDR1 as SGHTA and CDR2 as FQGNSA. DNA of the CDR3: TGTGCCAGCAGGCCAGGGGGCTTAGGTCAGCCCCAGCATTTT. Its protein product is CASRPGGLGQPQHF.

The gene calls are TRBV9 and TRBJ2-3; the D is unclear. In germline, CDR1 is SGDLS, CDR2 YYNGEE. V gave up 4 bases and J gave up 0 bases, with 6 bases separating them. The CDR3 loop spans 13 amino acids. The CDR3 region has the DNA TGTGCCAGCAGCACACAGAGCACAGATACGCAGTATTTT. Protein product: CASSTQSTDTQYF.

V is TRBV7-6 and J is TRBJ2-1, with D uncertain. V dropped 0 bases and J dropped 9 bases, with 6 bases sitting between them. The germline V gene has CDR1 SGHVS and CDR2 FNYEAQ. This CDR3 contains 12 residues. For the CDR3, the DNA is TGTGCCAGCAGCTTAGCAGAAAGTGAGCAGTTCTTC. It codes for CASSLAESEQFF.

The chain uses TRBV7-9 and TRBJ2-7; 8 bases are a match to TRBD1. Trimming removed 3 bases from V and 4 bases from J; junction bases left unmatched: 8. CDR1 SEHNR and CDR2 FQNEAQ come from the germline V gene (reference sequence). The CDR3 sequence is 15 residues long. The CDR3 region has the DNA TGTGCCAGCAGCTTTGGACAGGGCAAGGAGTACGAGCAGTACTTC. Encoded protein: CASSFGQGKEYEQYF.

The chain uses TRBV6-6 and TRBJ2-7; D unresolved. The V gene lost 2 bases and the J gene lost 6 bases, with 11 bases spanning the gap. Germline-derived CDR1 and CDR2 are MNHNY and SVGAGI (reference sequence). The length of the CDR3 is 13 residues. CDR3 bases: TGTGCCAGCAGTTACAACGTCAGAGGCGAGCAGTACGTC. Protein sequence: CASSYNVRGEQYV.

J is TRBJ2-2 and V is TRBV6-5; D unresolved. Germline CDR1 reads MNHEY; CDR2 reads SVGAGI. V lost 5 bases and J 4 bases, leaving 8 bases between the germline ends. This CDR3 has 13 amino acids. The CDR3 bases are TGTGCCAGCAGTCTAACACTCACCGGGGAGCTGTTTTTT. It translates to CASSLTLTGELFF.

This chain uses TRBV5-1 with TRBJ2-7; D not certain. This CDR3 is 16 amino acids long. The V and J ends lost 2 bases and 5 bases respectively, with 20 bases between them. Germline V gene lookup returns CDR1 SGHRS and CDR2 YFSETQ. CDR3 bases: TGCGCCAGCAGCTTAACTCCAGGTATTGGCACCGACGAGCAGTACTTC. It encodes CASSLTPGIGTDEQYF.

This clone was seen only once. DNA for the CDR3: TGTGCCAGCAGCCAACCCAGCGGGGGAGGAGAGACCCAGTACTTC. Translating gives CASSQPSGGGETQYF. J is TRBJ2-5 and V is TRBV4-2; 8 positions match TRBD2. Looked up from germline, CDR1 is LGHNA and CDR2 is YNFKEQ. The CDR3 loop spans 15 amino acids. Trimming at V came to 2 bases and at J to 4 bases, leaving 6 bases not matched to a gene.

The rearrangement joins TRBV19 to TRBJ2-3; weak D call: TRBD1 (5 bases). The CDR3 is made up of 15 amino acids. Germline V gives CDR1 LNHDA, CDR2 SQIVND (reference sequence). V lost 0 bases to trimming and J lost 5 bases, with 12 bases between them. In nucleotides, the CDR3 is TGTGCCAGTAGTATAGATGGCAGGGTGATAGATACGCAGTATTTT. Amino acids: CASSIDGRVIDTQYF. The full variable domain, with the rest looked up from reference TRBV19 and TRBJ2-3, is DGGITQSPKYLFRKEGQNVTLSCEQNLNHDAMYWYRQDPGQGLRLIYYSQIVNDFQKGDIAEGYSVSREKKESFPLTVTSAQKNPTAFYLCASSIDGRVIDTQYFGPGTRLTVL.

V gene TRBV4-2 combines with J gene TRBJ2-7, with TRBD1 as a possible D gene (5 bases). Trimming cost V 7 bases and J 3 bases, with 16 bases left between them. The length of the CDR3 is 14 residues. Germline V gene lookup returns CDR1 LGHNA and CDR2 YNFKEQ. The DNA of the CDR3 is TGTGCCAGCACCTCAGGGCCCCCGGGCTACGAGCAGTACGTC. This gives the protein CASTSGPPGYEQYV.

The chain recombines TRBV4-2 with TRBJ2-3, with 10 bases matching TRBD2. Losses at the gene ends were 1 base for V and 3 bases for J; bases not matched to a gene: 16. The germline V gene has CDR1 LGHNA and CDR2 YNFKEQ. There are 20 residues in the CDR3. CDR3 nucleotides: TGTGCCAGCAGCCAAGGGGGGGCTAGCGGGGGCCCTTTGTGGACAGATACGCAGTATTTT. Protein sequence: CASSQGGASGGPLWTDTQYF.

CDR3 coding DNA: TGTGCCAGCAGCCGGACCCTTAGGGGGGACACTGAAGCTTTCTTT. Translation gives CASSRTLRGDTEAFF. The chain combines TRBV7-9 with TRBJ1-1; weak D call: TRBD1 (6 bases). Germline V gives CDR1 SEHNR, CDR2 FQNEAQ (reference sequence). There are 15 residues in the CDR3. Trimming removed 5 bases at V and 3 bases at J, with 16 bases between.

The chain carries TRBV28 and TRBJ1-2, with TRBD1 identical over 8 bases. Germline CDR1 and CDR2: MDHEN and SYDVKM. CDR3 length: 13 amino acids. The J segment lost 8 bases and the V segment lost 5 bases, leaving 7 bases of the junction unmatched. The CDR3 is CASSPTGEGGYTF. The CDR3 DNA follows: TGTGCCAGCAGTCCGACAGGGGAGGGCGGCTACACCTTC.

This sequence joins TRBV4-1 and TRBJ1-2; TRBD1 aligns across 12 bases. V dropped 2 bases and J dropped 7; count of bases not matched to a gene: 5. The CDR3 extends over 15 amino acids. Germline V CDR1 and CDR2: MGHRA, YSYEKL. The CDR3 region is CASSQTGTGGGGYTF. In nucleotides, the CDR3 is TGCGCCAGCAGCCAAACCGGGACAGGGGGCGGTGGCTACACCTTC.

This clone was recorded once. The chain has TRBV19 and TRBJ1-1; D is perhaps TRBD1 (5 bases). Germline-derived CDR1 and CDR2 are LNHDA and SQIVND (reference sequence). The CDR3 loop spans 15 amino acids. V was clipped by 1 base and J by 5 bases, with 14 bases between them. CDR3 nucleotides: TGTGCCAGTAGTATAGGGACGTCGGGACGGACTGAAGCTTTCTTT. Translation gives CASSIGTSGRTEAFF.

The chain has TRBV27 and TRBJ2-1; no firm D call. V lost 6 bases, J lost 3 bases, and 6 bases lay in between. CDR1 is MNHEY and CDR2 is SMNVEV in the germline V gene (reference sequence). This CDR3 is built from 12 residues. CDR3 nucleotides: TGTGCCAGCAGGAGAGGCTACAATGAGCAGTTCTTC. It is translated as CASRRGYNEQFF.

CDR3 in amino acids: CASSLPEKRTEAFF. The DNA for the CDR3 is TGTGCCAGCAGCTTACCAGAAAAGAGAACTGAAGCTTTCTTT. The genes are TRBV7-9 and TRBJ1-1; D remains ambiguous. The CDR3 length is 14 residues. The germline gives CDR1 SEHNR, CDR2 FQNEAQ (reference sequence). Trimming took off 2 bases at V and 5 bases at J, with 12 bases between the two ends. The full variable domain, with the rest looked up from reference TRBV7-9 and TRBJ1-1, is DTGVSQNPRHKITKRGQNVTFRCDPISEHNRLYWYRQTLGQGPEFLTYFQNEAQLEKSRLLSDRFSAERPKGSFSTLEIQRTEQGDSAMYLCASSLPEKRTEAFFGQGTRLTVV.

V usage is TRBV7-9 and J usage is TRBJ1-1; D may be TRBD1 (6 bases). In germline, CDR1 is SEHNR, CDR2 FQNEAQ (reference sequence). The CDR3 runs 15 residues. Trimming removed 5 bases from V and 3 bases from J, with 16 bases in between. CDR3 sequence reads: CASSPRDNTYTEAFF. The CDR3 nucleotides are TGTGCCAGCAGCCCCCGGGACAACACTTACACTGAAGCTTTCTTT.

This chain joins TRBV28 and TRBJ2-1, with TRBD2 matching 8 bases. Losses at the gene ends were 8 bases for V and 3 bases for J; bases not matched to a gene: 12. CDR3 length equals 16 residues. Per germline, CDR1 MDHEN and CDR2 SYDVKM. CDR3 in DNA: TGTGCCAGCCGCGACGCCGGACTAGCCCACTACAATGAGCAGTTCTTC. It translates to CASRDAGLAHYNEQFF.

About this clone: The conserved closing phenylalanine or tryptophan is absent in this CDR3, likely reflecting a read error. It is unclear where the CDR3 begins or ends on the DNA, so no DNA is shown, and the CDR3 is as TCRdb lists it. The chain employs TRBV5-6 and TRBJ1-1. The CDR3 sequence runs 13 residues, both termini included. Germline V gives CDR1 SGHDT, CDR2 YYEEEE. The CDR3: CASSLGTGVGFGL.

The chain is built from TRBV10-1 and TRBJ1-2, with TRBD1 matching 7 bases. Looked up from germline, CDR1 is WNHNN and CDR2 is SYGVQD (reference sequence). The CDR3 is 15 residues long. V dropped 7 bases and J dropped 1; count of bases not matched to a gene: 9. Written as DNA, the CDR3 is TGCGCCAGCATTCATTGGGACAGCTATAACTATGGCTACACCTTC. Translating gives CASIHWDSYNYGYTF.

CDR3: CASSQSAPDNNYGYTF. The CDR3 nucleotides read TGCGCCAGCAGCCAGTCGGCGCCGGACAATAACTATGGCTACACCTTC. The chain joins TRBV4-1 to TRBJ1-2; D is possibly TRBD1 (5 bases). Looked up from germline, CDR1 is MGHRA and CDR2 is YSYEKL. The CDR3 consists of 16 residues. V lost 3 bases to trimming and J lost 1 base, with 15 bases between them.

The chain carries TRBV4-3 and TRBJ2-7; tentative D call: TRBD2 (5 bases). The CDR3 runs 15 residues. The germline gives CDR1 LGHNA, CDR2 YSLEER. V gave up 0 bases and J gave up 4 bases, with 13 bases separating them. The CDR3 nucleotides read TGCGCCAGCAGCCAAGAGGGAGACACCAATTACGAGCAGTACTTC. It specifies CASSQEGDTNYEQYF.